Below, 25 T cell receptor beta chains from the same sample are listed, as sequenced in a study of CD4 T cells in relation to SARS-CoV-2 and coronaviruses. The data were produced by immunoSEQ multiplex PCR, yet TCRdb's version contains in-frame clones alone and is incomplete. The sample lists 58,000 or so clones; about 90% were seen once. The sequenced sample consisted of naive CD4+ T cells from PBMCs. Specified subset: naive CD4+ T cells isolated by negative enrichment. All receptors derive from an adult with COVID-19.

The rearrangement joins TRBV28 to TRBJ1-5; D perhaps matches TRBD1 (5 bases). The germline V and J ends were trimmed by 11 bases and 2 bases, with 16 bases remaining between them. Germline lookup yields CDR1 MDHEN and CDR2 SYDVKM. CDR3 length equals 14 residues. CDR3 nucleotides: TGTGCCGGAATGGGGGGGTTGGGCAATCAGCCCCAGCATTTT. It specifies CAGMGGLGNQPQHF.

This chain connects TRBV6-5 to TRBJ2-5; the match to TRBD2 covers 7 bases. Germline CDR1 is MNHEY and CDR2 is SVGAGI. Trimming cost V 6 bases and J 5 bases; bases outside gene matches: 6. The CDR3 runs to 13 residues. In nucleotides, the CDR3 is TGTGCCAGCAGAGCCCGGCGGGAGGAGACCCAGTACTTC. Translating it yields CASRARREETQYF.

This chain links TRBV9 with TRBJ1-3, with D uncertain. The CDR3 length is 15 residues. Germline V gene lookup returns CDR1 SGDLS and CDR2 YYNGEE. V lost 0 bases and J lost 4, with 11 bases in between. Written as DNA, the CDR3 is TGTGCCAGCAGCGTAGATCTGGGGAGAGGAAACACCATATATTTT. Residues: CASSVDLGRGNTIYF.

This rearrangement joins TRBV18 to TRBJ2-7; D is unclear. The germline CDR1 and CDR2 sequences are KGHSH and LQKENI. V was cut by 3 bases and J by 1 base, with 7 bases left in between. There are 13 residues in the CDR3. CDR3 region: CASSPSLSYEQYF. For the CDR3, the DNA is TGTGCCAGCTCACCGTCCCTTTCCTACGAGCAGTACTTC. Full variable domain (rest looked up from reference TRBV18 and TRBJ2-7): NAGVMQNPRHLVRRRGQEARLRCSPMKGHSHVYWYRQLPEEGLKFMVYLQKENIIDESGMPKERFSAEFPKEGPSILRIQQVVRGDSAAYFCASSPSLSYEQYFGPGTRLTVT.

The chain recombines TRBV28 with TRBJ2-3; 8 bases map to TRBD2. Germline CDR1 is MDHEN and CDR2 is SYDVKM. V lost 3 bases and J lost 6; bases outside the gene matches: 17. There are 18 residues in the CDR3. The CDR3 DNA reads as TGTGCCAGCAGTTTCCCCTACTCCGGGACTAGGGGGGCGGATACGCAGTATTTT. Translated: CASSFPYSGTRGADTQYF.

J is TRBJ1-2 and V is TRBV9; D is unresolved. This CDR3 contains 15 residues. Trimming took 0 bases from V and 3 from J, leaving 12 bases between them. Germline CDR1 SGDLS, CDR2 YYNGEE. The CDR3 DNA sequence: TGTGCCAGCAGCGTAGGAGGAGGCGAATACTATGGCTACACCTTC. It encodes CASSVGGGEYYGYTF. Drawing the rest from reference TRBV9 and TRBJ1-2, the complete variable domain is DSGVTQTPKHLITATGQRVTLRCSPRSGDLSVYWYQQSLDQGLQFLIQYYNGEERAKGNILERFSAQQFPDLHSELNLSSLELGDSALYFCASSVGGGEYYGYTFGSGTRLTVV.

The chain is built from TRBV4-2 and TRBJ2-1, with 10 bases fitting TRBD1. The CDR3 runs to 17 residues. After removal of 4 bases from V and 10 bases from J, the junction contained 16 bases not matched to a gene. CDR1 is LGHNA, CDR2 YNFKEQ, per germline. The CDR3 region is CASSPSDYRDRGDEQFF. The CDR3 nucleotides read TGTGCCAGCAGCCCATCCGACTACCGGGACAGGGGAGACGAGCAGTTCTTC.

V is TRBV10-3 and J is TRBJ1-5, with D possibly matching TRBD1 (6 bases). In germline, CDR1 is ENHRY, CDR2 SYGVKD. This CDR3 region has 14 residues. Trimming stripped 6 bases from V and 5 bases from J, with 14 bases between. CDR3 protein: CAISRDTRYQPQHF. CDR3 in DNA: TGTGCCATCAGCCGGGACACCCGATATCAGCCCCAGCATTTT.

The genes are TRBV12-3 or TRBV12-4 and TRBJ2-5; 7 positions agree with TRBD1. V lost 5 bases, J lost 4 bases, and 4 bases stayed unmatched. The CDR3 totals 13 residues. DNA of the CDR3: TGTGCCAGCAGTCCGGGACAGATAGAGACCCAGTACTTC. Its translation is CASSPGQIETQYF.

The CDR3 is CAWSSGGYEQYF. The CDR3 DNA reads TGTGCCTGGAGTTCAGGTGGCTACGAGCAGTACTTC. The chain combines TRBV30 with TRBJ2-7; no firm D call. Germline V gene sequence: CDR1 GTSNPN, CDR2 SVGIG (reference sequence). This CDR3 comprises 12 residues. V dropped 2 bases and J dropped 3 bases, with 8 bases sitting between them.

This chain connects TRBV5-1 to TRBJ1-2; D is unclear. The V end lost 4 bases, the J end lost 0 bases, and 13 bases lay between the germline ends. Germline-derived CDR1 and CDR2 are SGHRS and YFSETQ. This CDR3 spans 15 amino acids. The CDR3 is CASSPEGVANYGYTF. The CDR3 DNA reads TGCGCCAGCAGCCCCGAGGGCGTAGCTAACTATGGCTACACCTTC. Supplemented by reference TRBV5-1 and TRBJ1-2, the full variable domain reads KAGVTQTPRYLIKTRGQQVTLSCSPISGHRSVSWYQQTPGQGLQFLFEYFSETQRNKGNFPGRFSGRQFSNSRSEMNVSTLELGDSALYLCASSPEGVANYGYTFGSGTRLTVV.

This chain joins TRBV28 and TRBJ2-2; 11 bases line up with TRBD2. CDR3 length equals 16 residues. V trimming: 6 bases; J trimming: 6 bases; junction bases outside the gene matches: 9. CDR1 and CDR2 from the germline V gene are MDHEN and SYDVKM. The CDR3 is CASRFLTSGTSGELFF. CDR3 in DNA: TGTGCCAGCAGGTTCCTGACTAGCGGGACTTCCGGGGAGCTGTTTTTT. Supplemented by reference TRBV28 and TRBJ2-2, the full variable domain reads DVKVTQSSRYLVKRTGEKVFLECVQDMDHENMFWYRQDPGLGLRLIYFSYDVKMKEKGDIPEGYSVSREKKERFSLILESASTNQTSMYLCASRFLTSGTSGELFFGEGSRLTVL.

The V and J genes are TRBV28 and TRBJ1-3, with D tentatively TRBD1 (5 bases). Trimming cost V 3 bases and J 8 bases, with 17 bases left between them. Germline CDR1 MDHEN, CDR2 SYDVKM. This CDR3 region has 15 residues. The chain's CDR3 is CASSFLRRGADTIYF. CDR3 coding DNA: TGTGCCAGCAGTTTCCTTCGAAGGGGAGCGGACACCATATATTTT.

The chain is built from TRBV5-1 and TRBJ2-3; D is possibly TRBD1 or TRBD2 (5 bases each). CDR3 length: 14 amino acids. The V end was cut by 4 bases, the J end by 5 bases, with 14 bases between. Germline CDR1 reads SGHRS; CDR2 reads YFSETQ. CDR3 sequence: CASSQGTAEDTQYF. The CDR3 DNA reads TGCGCCAGCAGCCAAGGGACCGCAGAAGATACGCAGTATTTT.

The CDR3 DNA reads TGTGCCAGCAGTTTTACCCCGATGGGACAGGGGAGCGGCTACACCTTC. Encoded protein: CASSFTPMGQGSGYTF. The chain links TRBV6-5 to TRBJ1-2; 10 bases agree with TRBD1. The CDR3 spans 16 residues. J gave up 8 bases and V 4 bases, and 13 bases lay outside the gene matches. Germline assignment: CDR1 MNHEY and CDR2 SVGAGI.

CDR3 sequence: CASSQDVGVRHEQYF. The DNA of the CDR3 is TGTGCCAGCAGCCAAGATGTCGGGGTTAGGCACGAGCAGTACTTC. V and J are TRBV3-1 (or the pseudogene TRBV3-2) and TRBJ2-7, with D perhaps TRBD2 (5 bases). The CDR3 contains 15 residues. Trimming pared 0 bases from V and 5 bases from J, leaving 14 bases between. Germline CDR1 and CDR2: LGHDT and YNNKEL (reference sequence).

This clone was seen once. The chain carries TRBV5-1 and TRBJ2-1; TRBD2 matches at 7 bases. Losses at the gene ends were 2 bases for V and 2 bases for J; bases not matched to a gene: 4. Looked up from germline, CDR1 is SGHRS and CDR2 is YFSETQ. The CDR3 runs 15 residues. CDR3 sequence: CASSLSGRAYNEQFF. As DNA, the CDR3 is TGCGCCAGCAGCTTATCGGGGAGGGCCTACAATGAGCAGTTCTTC.

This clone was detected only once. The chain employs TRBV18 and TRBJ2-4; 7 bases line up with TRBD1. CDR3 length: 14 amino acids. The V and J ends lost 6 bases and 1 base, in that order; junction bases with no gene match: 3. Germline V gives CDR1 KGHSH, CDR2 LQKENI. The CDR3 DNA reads TGTGCCAGCTCCTCGGGACAGGCCAAAAACATTCAGTACTTC. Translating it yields CASSSGQAKNIQYF.

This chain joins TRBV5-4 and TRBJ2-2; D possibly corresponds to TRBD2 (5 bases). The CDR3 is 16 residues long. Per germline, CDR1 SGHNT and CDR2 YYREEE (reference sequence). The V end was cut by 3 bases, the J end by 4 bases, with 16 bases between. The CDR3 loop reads CASSSLPSAGTGELFF. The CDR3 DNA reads TGTGCCAGCAGCTCCCTCCCCAGTGCGGGCACCGGGGAGCTGTTTTTT.

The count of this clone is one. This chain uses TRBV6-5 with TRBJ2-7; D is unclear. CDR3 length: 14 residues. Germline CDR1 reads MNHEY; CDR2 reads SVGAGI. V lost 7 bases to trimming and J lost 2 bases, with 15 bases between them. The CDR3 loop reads CASKELSDAYEQYF. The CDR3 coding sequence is TGTGCCAGCAAAGAACTCTCGGATGCCTACGAGCAGTACTTC.

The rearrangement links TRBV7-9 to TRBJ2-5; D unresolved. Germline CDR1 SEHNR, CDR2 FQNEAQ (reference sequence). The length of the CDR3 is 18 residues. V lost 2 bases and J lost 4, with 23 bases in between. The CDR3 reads CASSLFPSARPSRETQYF. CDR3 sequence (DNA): TGTGCCAGCAGCTTATTTCCCTCAGCTAGACCCAGTCGAGAGACCCAGTACTTC.

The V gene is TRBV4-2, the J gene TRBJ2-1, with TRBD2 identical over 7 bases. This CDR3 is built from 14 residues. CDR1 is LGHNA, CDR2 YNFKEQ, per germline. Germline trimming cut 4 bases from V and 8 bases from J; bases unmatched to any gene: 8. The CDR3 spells CASSPSGKGDEQFF. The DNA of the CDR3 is TGTGCCAGCAGCCCGAGCGGGAAGGGTGATGAGCAGTTCTTC.

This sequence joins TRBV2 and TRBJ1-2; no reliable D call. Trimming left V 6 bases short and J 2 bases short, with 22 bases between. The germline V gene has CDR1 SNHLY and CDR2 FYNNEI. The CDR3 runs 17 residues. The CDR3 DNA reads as TGTGCCAGCAGGGTATGTAATTTTCAGGTTGGGAACTATGGCTACACCTTC. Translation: CASRVCNFQVGNYGYTF.

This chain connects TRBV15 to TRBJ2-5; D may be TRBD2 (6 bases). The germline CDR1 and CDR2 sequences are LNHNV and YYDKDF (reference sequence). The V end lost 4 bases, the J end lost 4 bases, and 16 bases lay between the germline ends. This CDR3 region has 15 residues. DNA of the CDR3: TGTGCCACCAGCACGGAGGAGGGCTATGGAGAGACCCAGTACTTC. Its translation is CATSTEEGYGETQYF.

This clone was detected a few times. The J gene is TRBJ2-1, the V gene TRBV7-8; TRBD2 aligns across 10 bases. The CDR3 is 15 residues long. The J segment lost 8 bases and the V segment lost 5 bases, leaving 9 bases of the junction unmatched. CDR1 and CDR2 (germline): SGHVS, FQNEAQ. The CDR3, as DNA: TGTGCCAGCAGCACGGCTCTAGCGGGAGTGGATGAGCAGTTCTTC. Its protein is CASSTALAGVDEQFF.